This TCR beta chain was sequenced for a study of T cell repertoires in cytomegalovirus infection. TCRdb re-derived calls from the reads in MiXCR, one entry per CDR3 protein. The sample shows some 680,000 distinct CDR3 sequences, 35% of them seen only once. CDR1 ENHRY and CDR2 SYGVKD come from the germline V gene. V was cut by 5 bases and J by 11 bases, with 12 bases left in between. This CDR3 is 12 amino acids long. This sequence joins TRBV10-3 and TRBJ2-2, with D possibly being TRBD1 (6 bases). The receptor comes from a human donor in good health (CMV status not recorded). Some clones in this sample may be carry-over from other donors' samples. Sequencing was done on a sample of PBMCs. CDR3 nucleotide sequence: TGTGCCATCAGTCCAGACAGGATCGAGCTGTTTTTT. As protein: CAISPDRIELFF.